A single TCR beta chain is shown here with its context. This entry belongs to a study of control samples from healthy donors and cancer patients. Germline V CDR1 and CDR2: SGDLS, YYNGEE. Trimming took 3 bases from V and 4 from J; bases not matched to a gene: 8. There are 15 residues in the CDR3. Assay used: immunoSEQ multiplex PCR; TCRdb lists only in-frame clones, some missing. The sample consists of 150,000 to 170,000 clones, about 94% of them appearing once. This sequence joins TRBV9 and TRBJ1-2; TRBD1 aligns across 8 bases. Material: blood. The receptor comes from a man aged 40-55 years in good health. The CDR3 here is CASSARQGPGYGYTF. Here the CDR3 DNA reads TGTGCCAGCAGCGCCCGACAGGGGCCGGGCTATGGCTACACCTTC.